These 19 T cell receptor beta chains share one sample of origin, sequenced in a study of cytomegalovirus exposure and HLA in healthy donors. Both 60 Vbeta primers and 13 Jbeta primers went into the PCR. The method was immunoSEQ multiplex PCR; TCRdb's version includes in-frame clones alone and lacks a portion of them. The sample consists of 95,000 to 110,000 clones, over 75% of them appearing once. The sequenced material came from PBMCs. Every receptor here comes from a man aged 25 to 40 in good health and CMV-seronegative.

The chain couples TRBV29-1 to TRBJ1-1; maybe TRBD1 (5 bases). Trimming cost V 6 bases and J 2 bases, with 16 bases left between them. Germline CDR1 and CDR2: SQVTM and ANQGSEA. CDR3 length equals 14 residues. CDR3 nucleotides: TGCAGCGTCCCCGTTCCCGGACAAAACACTGAAGCTTTCTTT. Amino acid sequence: CSVPVPGQNTEAFF.

CDR3 loop: CASSPWTSGGNLETQYF. The CDR3 DNA is TGTGCCAGCAGCCCCTGGACTAGCGGAGGGAATTTGGAGACCCAGTACTTC. V and J are TRBV13 and TRBJ2-5; 10 bases match TRBD2. Germline loops: CDR1 PRHDT, CDR2 FYEKMQ (reference sequence). This CDR3 has 17 amino acids. V lost 5 bases, J lost 5 bases, and 14 bases stayed unmatched.

In its sample, this clone was seen once. In DNA form, the CDR3 reads TGCGCCAGCAGGCAGGCGGGACAGACTTACGAGCAGTACTTC. Translation: CASRQAGQTYEQYF. The chain combines TRBV4-1 with TRBJ2-7, with D perhaps matching TRBD1 (7 bases). Germline-derived CDR1 and CDR2 are MGHRA and YSYEKL. This CDR3 has 14 residues. The germline V and J ends were trimmed by 6 bases and 4 bases, with 16 bases remaining between them.

This clone was picked up one time. This chain links TRBV28 with TRBJ1-4, with a tentative D call TRBD1 (5 bases). The V end lost 10 bases, the J end lost 8 bases, and 17 bases lay between the germline ends. CDR3 length equals 13 residues. Germline V gene data show CDR1 as MDHEN and CDR2 as SYDVKM. The CDR3 sequence: CATNLGGGEKLFF. The CDR3 coding sequence is TGTGCCACCAATTTGGGGGGTGGAGAAAAACTGTTTTTT.

The rearrangement joins TRBV11-2 to TRBJ2-7; no clear D gene. Germline V gene data show CDR1 as SGHAT and CDR2 as FQNNGV. CDR3 size: 14 residues. The germline V and J ends were trimmed by 1 base and 0 bases, with 7 bases remaining between them. The CDR3, as DNA: TGTGCCAGCAGCTTAGGGCGGAACTCCTACGAGCAGTACTTC. Protein: CASSLGRNSYEQYF.

The chain links TRBV6-1 to TRBJ1-1; weak D call: TRBD1 (5 bases). The CDR3 is 15 amino acids. V dropped 3 bases and J dropped 2 bases, with 13 bases sitting between them. The germline V gene has CDR1 MNHNS and CDR2 SASEGT. The CDR3 coding sequence is TGTGCCAGCAGTGACAGCAGGGTGGTCAACACTGAAGCTTTCTTT. This sequence encodes CASSDSRVVNTEAFF.

This chain uses TRBV9 with TRBJ2-5, with 9 positions matching TRBD2. Unmatched junction bases numbered 11, after V lost 6 bases and J lost 2 bases. This CDR3 is 16 amino acids long. Germline values: CDR1 SGDLS, CDR2 YYNGEE. DNA for the CDR3: TGTGCCAGCACCCGTGGGCTAGCGGGGCGACAAGAGACCCAGTACTTC. It is translated as CASTRGLAGRQETQYF.

The chain recombines TRBV6-5 with TRBJ1-5; D might be TRBD1 (6 bases). Germline V gene sequence: CDR1 MNHEY, CDR2 SVGAGI. With 5 bases removed from V and 5 bases from J, the gap between germline ends came to 13 bases. There are 14 residues in the CDR3. The CDR3 DNA reads as TGTGCCAGCAGTCCCTGGACAGATCATCAGCCCCAGCATTTT. As protein: CASSPWTDHQPQHF.

The chain has TRBV5-6 and TRBJ2-7; D unresolved. Trimming shortened V by 2 bases and J by 4 bases, and 16 bases separated the two germline ends. CDR3 length: 15 residues. Germline CDR1 reads SGHDT; CDR2 reads YYEEEE. CDR3 amino acids: CASSFGSAPRYEQYF. The CDR3 DNA reads TGTGCCAGCAGCTTCGGGTCGGCTCCGCGGTACGAGCAGTACTTC.

This clone was seen once. This chain connects TRBV5-1 to TRBJ2-7; 8 nucleotides agree with TRBD1. Germline CDR1 reads SGHRS; CDR2 reads YFSETQ. The J segment lost 4 bases and the V segment lost 0 bases, leaving 3 bases of the junction unmatched. This CDR3 spans 14 amino acids. In DNA form, the CDR3 reads TGCGCCAGCAGCTTGGGACAGGGGAAGTACGAGCAGTACTTC. It yields the protein CASSLGQGKYEQYF.

This rearrangement joins TRBV2 to TRBJ2-1; 10 bases are shared with TRBD1. The CDR3 covers 14 residues. The V segment lost 8 bases and the J segment 2 bases; nucleotides outside the gene matches: 3. Germline loops: CDR1 SNHLY, CDR2 FYNNEI. The CDR3 sequence: CASETGGPYNEQFF. The DNA for the CDR3 is TGTGCCAGCGAGACAGGGGGCCCCTACAATGAGCAGTTCTTC.

The chain combines TRBV9 with TRBJ1-2; D is unresolved. CDR1 SGDLS and CDR2 YYNGEE come from the germline V gene. CDR3 length: 14 residues. The ends were cut back, 0 bases at V and 3 bases at J, with 9 bases in the middle. CDR3 coding DNA: TGTGCCAGCAGCGTAGTGGAGGGTGACTATGGCTACACCTTC. It yields the protein CASSVVEGDYGYTF.

The chain carries TRBV6-5 and TRBJ1-5; D possibly corresponds to TRBD1 (5 bases). The V gene lost 6 bases and the J gene lost 4 bases, with 10 bases spanning the gap. CDR3 length: 13 amino acids. Per the germline V gene, CDR1 is MNHEY and CDR2 is SVGAGI. For the CDR3, the DNA is TGTGCCAGCAGCTCAGGGCTGAATCAGCCCCAGCATTTT. Translation: CASSSGLNQPQHF.

The chain carries TRBV2 and TRBJ2-2; no reliable D call. Germline values: CDR1 SNHLY, CDR2 FYNNEI. Trimming stripped 2 bases from V and 13 bases from J, with 14 bases between. The CDR3 has 13 amino acids. CDR3 sequence (DNA): TGTGCCAGCAGTGAACCATCCCGGGTGGGGCTGTTTTTT. Its protein product is CASSEPSRVGLFF.

The V and J genes are TRBV10-3 and TRBJ2-3; TRBD2 agrees at 9 bases. The CDR3 contains 20 residues. J lost 3 bases, V lost 8 bases, and 24 bases had no gene match. Germline lookup yields CDR1 ENHRY and CDR2 SYGVKD. The chain's CDR3 is CAISLPRGGSGGLVTDTQYF. CDR3 coding DNA: TGTGCCATCTCTCTCCCGAGGGGCGGGAGCGGGGGGTTAGTAACAGATACGCAGTATTTT.

This sequence joins TRBV4-1 and TRBJ2-1; D uncertain. V was cut by 8 bases and J by 1 base, with 9 bases left in between. Germline V CDR1 and CDR2: MGHRA, YSYEKL. This CDR3 comprises 13 residues. The CDR3 nucleotides are TGCGCCAGCGGGCCCATGTCCTACAATGAGCAGTTCTTC. It specifies CASGPMSYNEQFF.

The chain has TRBV19 and TRBJ1-3; D not resolved. V was shortened by 5 bases and J by 1 base, with 3 bases between the two germline ends. There are 12 residues in the CDR3. The germline CDR1 and CDR2 sequences are LNHDA and SQIVND (reference sequence). The CDR3 sequence is CASSYSGNTIYF. CDR3 DNA sequence: TGTGCCAGTAGTTATTCTGGAAACACCATATATTTT.

J is TRBJ1-5 and V is TRBV5-6, with TRBD1 as a possible D gene (6 bases). The CDR3 consists of 15 residues. CDR1 and CDR2 (germline): SGHDT, YYEEEE. The V and J ends lost 4 bases and 3 bases respectively, with 14 bases between them. CDR3 residues: CASSQAGQYNQPQHF. In DNA, the CDR3 is TGTGCCAGCAGCCAAGCCGGACAGTACAATCAGCCCCAGCATTTT.

The V call is TRBV28, the J call TRBJ2-1; a possible D gene is TRBD2 (5 bases). The V gene lost 5 bases and the J gene lost 8 bases, with 13 bases spanning the gap. CDR3 length: 13 residues. CDR1 is MDHEN, CDR2 SYDVKM, per germline. The CDR3 protein is CASSLDSDDEQFF. DNA of the CDR3: TGTGCCAGCAGTCTGGATAGCGACGATGAGCAGTTCTTC.